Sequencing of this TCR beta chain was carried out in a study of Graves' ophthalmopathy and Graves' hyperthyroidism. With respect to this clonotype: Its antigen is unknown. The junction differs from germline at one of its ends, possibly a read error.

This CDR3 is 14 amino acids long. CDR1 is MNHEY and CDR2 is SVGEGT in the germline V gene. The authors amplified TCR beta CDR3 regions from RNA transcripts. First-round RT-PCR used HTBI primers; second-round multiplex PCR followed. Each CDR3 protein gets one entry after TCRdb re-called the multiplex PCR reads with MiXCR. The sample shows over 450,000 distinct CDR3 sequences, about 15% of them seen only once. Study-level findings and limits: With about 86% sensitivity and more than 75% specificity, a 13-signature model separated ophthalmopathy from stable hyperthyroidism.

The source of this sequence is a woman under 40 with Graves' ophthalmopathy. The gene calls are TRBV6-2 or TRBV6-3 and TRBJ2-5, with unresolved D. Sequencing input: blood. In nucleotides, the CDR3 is TGTGCCAGCAGGGGTGTTACTGGACCAGAGACCAAGTACTTC. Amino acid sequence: CASRGVTGPETKYF.